This entry describes one T cell receptor (beta chain). A Seattle source enrolled patients during active infection and followed them longitudinally. Original data processing: Estimation of nucleated cell counts relied on the amplification of reference gene primers. Sequenced by immunoSEQ multiplex PCR; TCRdb stores in-frame clones only, minus some. The D gene and trimming were derived from the DNA, and the V and J assignments and clone size from that table. The sample lists 100,000 to 150,000 clones; around 88% were seen once. This specimen belongs to a study of blood T cell repertoires in COVID-19. Study at large: Both acute and convalescent COVID-19 samples were obtained from the United States, Italy and Spain. In each case, the material was cDNA or gDNA derived from T cells, B-cell-depleted T cells, or PBMCs.

Trimming removed 0 bases from V and 9 bases from J; junction bases left unmatched: 10. Germline V gives CDR1 LGHDT, CDR2 YNNKEL (reference sequence). This CDR3 region has 17 residues. Sequenced: peripheral blood. This clonotype was obtained from a man aged 55 to 69 with COVID-19, enrolled during active disease. J is TRBJ1-6 and V is TRBV3-1 (or the pseudogene TRBV3-2); 8 bases align to TRBD1. This chain's CDR3 is CASSQELQGASPSPLHF. As DNA, the CDR3 is TGTGCCAGCAGCCAAGAATTGCAGGGGGCTTCTCCTTCACCCCTCCACTTT.